These 12 T cell receptor beta chains were sequenced from one sample in a study of cytomegalovirus exposure and HLA in healthy donors. PCR amplification relied on 60 Vbeta primers (plus 13 Jbeta primers). The data were produced by immunoSEQ multiplex PCR, yet TCRdb's version contains in-frame clones alone and is incomplete. The sample gives approximately 160,000 clones, under 90% of which show up once; approximately 1.6% is in the top ten. Sequenced input: PBMCs. The receptors originated from a male donor in good health and CMV-seronegative.

V and J are TRBV29-1 and TRBJ1-1; 9 bases are shared with TRBD1. V shed 7 bases and J 7 bases; nucleotides not matched to a gene: 13. Per germline, CDR1 SQVTM and CDR2 ANQGSEA. The CDR3 contains 14 residues. CDR3 sequence: CSAAAQQGAFEAFF. CDR3 bases: TGCAGCGCCGCCGCCCAACAGGGGGCCTTTGAAGCTTTCTTT.

This sequence joins TRBV7-3 and TRBJ1-1, with D tentatively TRBD1 (6 bases). Trimming took off 5 bases at V and 5 bases at J, with 12 bases between the two ends. The CDR3 sequence is 13 residues long. Germline V CDR1 and CDR2: SGHTA, FQGTGA. The CDR3 nucleotides are TGTGCCAGCAGCCAGGGGCTGAGGACTGAAGCTTTCTTT. Amino acid sequence: CASSQGLRTEAFF. Full variable domain (outside the CDR3, taken from reference TRBV7-3 and TRBJ1-1): GAGVSQTPSNKVTEKGKYVELRCDPISGHTALYWYRQSLGQGPEFLIYFQGTGAADDSGLPNDRFFAVRPEGSVSTLKIQRTERGDSAVYLCASSQGLRTEAFFGQGTRLTVV.

The chain couples TRBV6-5 to TRBJ2-7; 7 bases agree with TRBD1. The length of the CDR3 is 15 residues. Per germline, CDR1 MNHEY and CDR2 SVGAGI. Germline trimming cut 6 bases from V and 1 base from J; bases unmatched to any gene: 9. This CDR3 is CASSHDRVGSYEQYF. The CDR3 DNA reads as TGTGCCAGCAGCCATGACAGGGTGGGGTCCTACGAGCAGTACTTC.

This rearrangement joins TRBV9 to TRBJ1-1, with a weak D call TRBD1 (6 bases). Germline-derived CDR1 and CDR2 are SGDLS and YYNGEE. CDR3 size: 14 residues. Trimming left V 0 bases short and J 4 bases short, with 10 bases between. The CDR3 sequence: CASSVEGVSTEAFF. CDR3 DNA sequence: TGTGCCAGCAGCGTAGAGGGGGTGAGCACTGAAGCTTTCTTT.

J is TRBJ2-1 and V is TRBV6-5; 7 positions agree with TRBD1. CDR1 MNHEY and CDR2 SVGAGI come from the germline V gene. The J segment lost 7 bases and the V segment lost 6 bases, leaving 6 bases of the junction unmatched. The CDR3 is 13 residues long. CDR3 sequence: CASSIPGGNEQFF. As DNA, the CDR3 is TGTGCCAGCAGCATCCCAGGGGGAAATGAGCAGTTCTTC.

The chain links TRBV6-5 to TRBJ1-2; D not certain. Trimming removed 6 bases from V and 4 bases from J, with 15 bases in between. The CDR3 has 14 amino acids. Germline values: CDR1 MNHEY, CDR2 SVGAGI. The CDR3 bases are TGTGCCAGCAGCAAGGAGACTGACCTCTATGGCTACACCTTC. Translation: CASSKETDLYGYTF.

This chain connects TRBV5-6 to TRBJ2-7; TRBD2 aligns across 14 bases. Germline trimming cut 4 bases from V and 6 bases from J; bases unmatched to any gene: 6. The CDR3 has 15 residues. The germline CDR1 and CDR2 sequences are SGHDT and YYEEEE. The CDR3, as DNA: TGTGCCAGCAGCAAGGGACTAGCGGGAGTACTCGAGCAGTACTTC. Translation gives CASSKGLAGVLEQYF.

The gene calls are TRBV9 and TRBJ1-3; D is undetermined. The CDR3 is 18 residues long. V lost 2 bases to trimming and J lost 4 bases, with 22 bases between them. Germline CDR1 reads SGDLS; CDR2 reads YYNGEE. CDR3 region: CASSVGSLGQLGGNTIYF. CDR3 in DNA: TGTGCCAGCAGCGTGGGATCGCTTGGGCAACTAGGAGGAAACACCATATATTTT.

V gene TRBV6-1 combines with J gene TRBJ1-5; weak D call: TRBD1 (6 bases). The CDR3 runs to 15 residues. V was clipped by 5 bases and J by 0 bases, with 11 bases between them. Germline V CDR1 and CDR2: MNHNS, SASEGT. This chain's CDR3 is CASSTGQNSNQPQHF. Here the CDR3 DNA reads TGTGCCAGCAGTACTGGACAGAATAGCAATCAGCCCCAGCATTTT.

The chain couples TRBV6-1 to TRBJ2-7, with a possible D match to TRBD2 (6 bases). V shed 2 bases and J shed 5 bases, with 31 bases lying between them. Germline CDR1 reads MNHNS; CDR2 reads SASEGT. The CDR3 has 20 amino acids. CDR3 loop: CASSERGHRGASGGFHEQYF. The CDR3 bases are TGTGCCAGCAGTGAAAGGGGCCATAGAGGGGCCTCCGGGGGTTTTCACGAGCAGTACTTC.

The V and J genes are TRBV21-1 and TRBJ2-2; TRBD2 is the table's D call and was not checked against the DNA. TRBV21-1 is described as a pseudogene. This CDR3 has 17 residues. The CDR3 coding sequence is TGTGCCAGCAGCAAAGAGAGCGGGGGGGCCGCTCCAGGGGAGCTGTTTTTT. Amino acid sequence: CASSKESGGAAPGELFF.

The rearrangement links TRBV19 to TRBJ2-6, with 10 bases aligning to TRBD1. CDR1 is LNHDA and CDR2 is SQIVND in the germline V gene (reference sequence). This CDR3 has 19 residues. V lost 5 bases, J lost 3 bases, and 13 bases stayed unmatched. The CDR3 DNA reads as TGTGCCAGTAGTTCGGACCGGGACAGGGGCCTCGGTGGGGCCAACGTCCTGACTTTC. Amino acid sequence: CASSSDRDRGLGGANVLTF.